The sample holds a few counts of the clone carrying this T cell receptor (beta chain). The antigen remains undetermined. The sample is drawn from a study of T cells in Graves' hyperthyroidism and ophthalmopathy. Germline V gene sequence: CDR1 SGDLS, CDR2 YYNGEE. CDR3 size: 14 residues. V shed 0 bases and J shed 1 base, with 7 bases lying between them. Any patient presenting with uncontrolled infection, other autoimmune disease, pregnancy or lactation was left out. From around 11 ml of fresh peripheral blood, PBMCs were isolated. Regarding the study as a whole: A 13 V-J signature model discriminated ophthalmopathy versus stable hyperthyroidism.

Amplification yielded TCR beta CDR3 regions, with RNA transcripts as the source. A set of HTBI primers served as the primers for a first-round RT-PCR of the TCR CDR3. Each CDR3 protein is one row after TCRdb ran MiXCR on the multiplex PCR reads. This sample carries 250,000 to 400,000 distinct CDR3 sequences, roughly 13% of them seen once, and the ten largest clones take approximately 35%. The sample consisted of blood. This rearrangement joins TRBV9 to TRBJ1-1; D not certain. This clonotype originated in a woman aged 40 to 55 with Graves' ophthalmopathy. CDR3 residues: CASSVGGQNTEAFF. CDR3 bases: TGTGCCAGCAGCGTAGGGGGTCAGAACACTGAAGCTTTCTTT.